A single sample is the source of the 7 T cell receptor beta chains below, sequenced in a study of T cell clonality in common variable immunodeficiency. Profiling relied on immunoSEQ multiplex PCR, and the TCRdb table lists in-frame clones only, not all of them. In total the sample includes fewer than 65,000 clones, none of them seen once. Input material: peripheral blood mononuclear cells. The origin of the receptors is a person between 18 and 75 years old in good health.

This clone was counted many times. The read is 3 residues too short to cover the CDR3 end, so that end is filled in from the germline J gene. The chain combines TRBV7-6 with TRBJ2-1, with 7 bases fitting TRBD1. CDR1 is SGHVS, CDR2 FNYEAQ, per germline. V shed 1 base, J shed 6 bases, and the junction held 3 bases outside the gene matches. The CDR3 sequence is 14 residues long. The CDR3 spells CASSLDRGSNEQFF. CDR3 DNA (partial): TGTGCCAGCAGCTTAGACAGGGGATCCAATGAG.

This clone was counted at least ten times. The CDR3 goes on 3 residues after the read ends, and that part is filled in from the germline J gene. The rearrangement uses TRBV28 and TRBJ1-3; 8 bases are a match to TRBD1. The V segment lost 6 bases and the J segment 0 bases; nucleotides outside the gene matches: 7. Per germline, CDR1 MDHEN and CDR2 SYDVKM. The CDR3 contains 16 residues. CDR3 DNA (partial): TGTGCCAGCAGATCAGGGGGCTACGGCTCTGGAAACACC. Residues: CASRSGGYGSGNT. The entire CDR3 protein reads CASRSGGYGSGNTIYF.

The sample holds many counts of this clone. From the germline J gene comes the end of the CDR3, since the read stops 3 residues before it. The genes are TRBV5-1 and TRBJ1-2; a weak D match, TRBD1 (5 bases). Germline lookup yields CDR1 SGHRS and CDR2 YFSETQ. The V gene lost 5 bases and the J gene lost 1 base, with 21 bases spanning the gap. The CDR3 contains 17 residues. CDR3 sequence: CASRTRSPGLDNYGYTF. The CDR3 DNA, read in part, is TGCGCCAGCAGAACTCGGTCTCCAGGGCTGGATAACTATGGC.

Ten or more counts support this clone. The read stops 3 residues short of the end of the CDR3; the missing end is completed from the germline J gene. The rearrangement joins TRBV7-9 to TRBJ2-2; a possible D gene is TRBD1 (6 bases). The CDR3 covers 15 residues. Looked up from germline, CDR1 is SEHNR and CDR2 is FQNEAQ (reference sequence). V shed 5 bases and J shed 9 bases, with 19 bases lying between them. The CDR3 is CASSHTRGGARELFF. CDR3 DNA (partial): TGTGCCAGCAGCCATACCAGGGGTGGGGCCAGGGAG.

This clone occurred many times. CDR3 sequence: CASSDNGGAADTQYF. The part of the CDR3 DNA that was read is TGTGCCAGCAGTGATAACGGGGGGGCCGCAGATACG. The V call is TRBV6-4, the J call TRBJ2-3, with 8 bases fitting TRBD2. The CDR3 end is not reached by the read, which stops 3 residues before it; the germline J gene fills it in. The germline V gene encodes CDR1 MRHNA and CDR2 SNTAGT. The CDR3 contains 15 residues. Trimming removed 3 bases from V and 4 bases from J; junction bases left unmatched: 6.

This clone came up many times. The DNA ends 3 residues before the CDR3 does, and the rest of the CDR3 is filled in from the germline J gene. V is TRBV4-2 and J is TRBJ1-6; D may be TRBD1 (6 bases). The CDR3 runs to 20 residues. The V gene lost 3 bases and the J gene lost 0 bases, with 21 bases spanning the gap. Germline CDR1 reads LGHNA; CDR2 reads YNFKEQ. CDR3: CASSHADEGDGSSYNSPLHF. The part of the CDR3 DNA that was read is TGTGCCAGCAGCCATGCCGACGAGGGGGACGGAAGCTCCTATAATTCACCC.

This clone was seen repeatedly, ten times or more. The read ends 3 residues shy of where the CDR3 ends; the end is completed using the germline J gene. This chain uses TRBV5-1 with TRBJ2-1, with TRBD2 matching over 8 bases. V shed 7 bases, J shed 1 base, and the junction held 1 base outside the gene matches. This CDR3 is built from 13 residues. Germline V gene data show CDR1 as SGHRS and CDR2 as YFSETQ. CDR3 DNA (partial): TGCGCCAGCGGGACTAGTTCCTACAATGAG. It yields the protein CASGTSSYNE. The whole CDR3 sequence is CASGTSSYNEQFF.